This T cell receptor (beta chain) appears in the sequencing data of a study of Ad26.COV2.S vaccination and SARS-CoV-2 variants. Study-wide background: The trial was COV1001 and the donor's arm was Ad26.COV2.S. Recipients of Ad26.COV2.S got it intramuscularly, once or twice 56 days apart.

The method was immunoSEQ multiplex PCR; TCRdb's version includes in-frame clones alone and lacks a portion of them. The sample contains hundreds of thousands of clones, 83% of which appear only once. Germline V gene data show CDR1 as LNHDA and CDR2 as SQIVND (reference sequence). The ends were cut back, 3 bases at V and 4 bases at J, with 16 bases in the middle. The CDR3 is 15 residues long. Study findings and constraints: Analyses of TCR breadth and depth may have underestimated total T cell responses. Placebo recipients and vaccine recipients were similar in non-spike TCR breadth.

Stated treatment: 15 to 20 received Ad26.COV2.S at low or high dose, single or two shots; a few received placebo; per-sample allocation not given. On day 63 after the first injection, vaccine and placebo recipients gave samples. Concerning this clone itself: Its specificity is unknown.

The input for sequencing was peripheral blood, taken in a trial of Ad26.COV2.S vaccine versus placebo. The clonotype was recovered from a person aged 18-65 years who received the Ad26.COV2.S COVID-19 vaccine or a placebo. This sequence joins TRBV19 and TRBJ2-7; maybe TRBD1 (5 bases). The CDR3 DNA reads TGTGCCAGTAGTATGTTTCAGGGTATAGGGTACGAGCAGTACTTC. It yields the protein CASSMFQGIGYEQYF. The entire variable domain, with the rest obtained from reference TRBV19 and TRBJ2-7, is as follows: DGGITQSPKYLFRKEGQNVTLSCEQNLNHDAMYWYRQDPGQGLRLIYYSQIVNDFQKGDIAEGYSVSREKKESFPLTVTSAQKNPTAFYLCASSMFQGIGYEQYFGPGTRLTVT.